One T cell receptor beta chain is described in this entry. The sample carries other DNA sequences with the same CDR3. These data are taken from a study of blood T cell repertoires in COVID-19. Study background: Specimens from acute and convalescent COVID-19 originated in the United States, Italy and Spain. PBMCs, B-cell-depleted T cells, or T cells were the source of the cDNA or gDNA that made up the material.

Per the original methods: How many nucleated cells were present was estimated from reference gene primer amplification. TCRdb's copy holds only in-frame clones and misses some; the assay was immunoSEQ multiplex PCR. V and J calls and clone size are copied from that table; D and trimming were computed from the DNA. The sample records more than 150,000 clones, around 85% being singletons. This receptor was taken from an elderly woman with acute or convalescent COVID-19. Material: peripheral blood.

The CDR3 DNA is TGTGCCAGCAGCTCGCCGACAGGCCTGAACACTGAAGCTTTCTTT. It translates to CASSSPTGLNTEAFF. The J gene is TRBJ1-1, the V gene TRBV7-2; weak D call: TRBD1 (6 bases). Trimming left V 4 bases short and J 0 bases short, with 12 bases between. The length of the CDR3 is 15 residues. CDR1 is SGHTA, CDR2 FQGNSA, per germline.